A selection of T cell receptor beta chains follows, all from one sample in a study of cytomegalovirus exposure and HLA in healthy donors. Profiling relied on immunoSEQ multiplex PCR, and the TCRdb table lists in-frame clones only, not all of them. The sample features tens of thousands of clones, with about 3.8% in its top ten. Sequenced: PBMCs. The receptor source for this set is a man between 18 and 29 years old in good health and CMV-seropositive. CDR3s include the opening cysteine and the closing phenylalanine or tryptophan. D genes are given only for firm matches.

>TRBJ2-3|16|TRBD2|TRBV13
TGTGCCAGCAGCTACCGGCGGGAGTGGGGCACAGATACGCAGTATTTT
CASSYRREWGTDTQYF
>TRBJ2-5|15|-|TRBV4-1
TGCGCCAGCAGCCCCATAGCCAAGATTGAAGAGACCCAGTACTTC
CASSPIAKIEETQYF
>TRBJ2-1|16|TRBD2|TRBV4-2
TGTGCCAGCAGCCAAGATCCGGGAGGTTCCTACAATGAGCAGTTCTTC
CASSQDPGGSYNEQFF
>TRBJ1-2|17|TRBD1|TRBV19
TGTGCCAGTAGCCTAGGTAGGACAGGGGGCGGGTGCTATGGCTACACCTTC
CASSLGRTGGGCYGYTF
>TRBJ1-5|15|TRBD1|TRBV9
TGTGCCAGCAGCGCCTATCCAGGGACAGGACAGCCCCAGCATTTT
CASSAYPGTGQPQHF
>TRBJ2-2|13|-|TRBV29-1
TGCAGCGTTAAGGACAATCTCGGCGGGGAGCTGTTTTTT
CSVKDNLGGELFF
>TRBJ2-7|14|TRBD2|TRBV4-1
TGCGCCAGCAGCCAAGGGACTAGAATAGGCGAGCAGTACTTC
CASSQGTRIGEQYF
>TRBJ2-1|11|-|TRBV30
TGTGCCTGGACAGGGTACAATGAGCAGTTCTTC
CAWTGYNEQFF
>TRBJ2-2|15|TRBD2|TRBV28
TGTGCCAGCGGGAGCGGGGGCTTCGGGACCGGGGAGCTGTTTTTT
CASGSGGFGTGELFF
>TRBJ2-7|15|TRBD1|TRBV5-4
TGTGCCAGCAGCCCTGGACAGGACAGCTCCTACGAGCAGTACTTC
CASSPGQDSSYEQYF
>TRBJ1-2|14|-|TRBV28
TGTGCCAGCAGTTCCGGTACAGGGTACTATGGCTACACCTTC
CASSSGTGYYGYTF
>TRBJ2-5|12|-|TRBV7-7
TGTGCCAGCAGCTCGATAGAAGAGACCCAGTACTTC
CASSSIEETQYF
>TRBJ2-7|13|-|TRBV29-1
TGCAGCACAAGGACAGCCGGAGTCTACGAGCAGTACTTC
CSTRTAGVYEQYF
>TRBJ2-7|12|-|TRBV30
TGTGCCTGGATGGGTCCGGGCTACGAGCAGTACTTC
CAWMGPGYEQYF
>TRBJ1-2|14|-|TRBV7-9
TGTGCCAGCAGGCAGGACCAGGGGAACTATGGCTACACCTTC
CASRQDQGNYGYTF
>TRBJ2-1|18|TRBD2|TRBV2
TGTGCCAGCAGTATGGCGGGAGGGCTATCATTTAAATACAATGAGCAGTTCTTC
CASSMAGGLSFKYNEQFF
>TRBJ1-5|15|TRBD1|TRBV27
TGTGCCAGCAGTGCGCTCGGGACAGGCGGCAAACCCCAGCATTTT
CASSALGTGGKPQHF
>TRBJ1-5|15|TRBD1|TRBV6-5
TGTGCCAGCAGTTACAACCGGGACAGCCGCCAGCCCCAGCATTTT
CASSYNRDSRQPQHF
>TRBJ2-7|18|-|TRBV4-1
TGCGCCAGCAGCCAAGATAGCCGGCAGGGGACCTTCTCCTACGAGCAGTACTTC
CASSQDSRQGTFSYEQYF
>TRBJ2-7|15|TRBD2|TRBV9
TGTGCCAGCAGCCTATCCGGGACTAGCTCCTACGAGCAGTACTTC
CASSLSGTSSYEQYF
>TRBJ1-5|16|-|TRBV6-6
TGTGCCAGCACCGGAAGGAGGGGATCGAGCAATCAGCCCCAGCATTTT
CASTGRRGSSNQPQHF
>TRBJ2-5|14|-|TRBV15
TGTGCCACCAGTCCAGGAGGGGATCAAGAGACCCAGTACTTC
CATSPGGDQETQYF
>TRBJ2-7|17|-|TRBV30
TGTGCCTGGACCACCCCTTGCGGAGGACGTTTATCCTACGAGCAGTACTTC
CAWTTPCGGRLSYEQYF
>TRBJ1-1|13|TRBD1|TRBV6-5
TGTGCCAGCACCAGGACAGGGGGCACTGAAGCTTTCTTT
CASTRTGGTEAFF
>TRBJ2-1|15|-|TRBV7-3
TGTGCCAGCAGCTTAAATGAGTTCTCCTACAATGAGCAGTTCTTC
CASSLNEFSYNEQFF
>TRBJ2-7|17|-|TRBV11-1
TGTGCCAGCAGCCCATTTAGGCCCGGACAGTTCTCCTACGAGCAGTACTTC
CASSPFRPGQFSYEQYF
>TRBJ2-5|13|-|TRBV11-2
TGTGCCAGCAGTATGGGCTTCGCGGGGACCCAGTACTTC
CASSMGFAGTQYF
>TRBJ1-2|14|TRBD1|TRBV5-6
TGTGCCAGCAGCTTGGGGACAGGGATCTATGGCTACACCTTC
CASSLGTGIYGYTF
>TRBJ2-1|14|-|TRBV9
TGTGCCAGCAGCGTTACGGAGGCCTACAATGAGCAGTTCTTC
CASSVTEAYNEQFF
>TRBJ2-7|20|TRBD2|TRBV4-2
TGTGCCAGCAGCCAAGATGGGTTAGCGGGGGCCAGATTGCATGCCTACGAGCAGTACTTC
CASSQDGLAGARLHAYEQYF
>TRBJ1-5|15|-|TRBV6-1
TGTGCCAGCAGTGTATTTTCGCGCGGGGATCAGCCCCAGCATTTT
CASSVFSRGDQPQHF
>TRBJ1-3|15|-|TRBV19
TGTGCCAGTAGTCCCCCCCCGGGACATGGAAACACCATATATTTT
CASSPPPGHGNTIYF
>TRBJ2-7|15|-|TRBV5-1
TGCGCCAGCAGCTTGTCGTCAGGGTCCCGCTACGAGCAGTACTTC
CASSLSSGSRYEQYF
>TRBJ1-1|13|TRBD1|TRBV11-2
TGTGCCAGCAGCTCCGGACAGGGAGGAGACGCTTTCTTT
CASSSGQGGDAFF
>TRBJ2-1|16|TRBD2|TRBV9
TGTGCCAGCAGCGTAGGGGAAACGGGGGGGCGCGATGAGCAGTTCTTC
CASSVGETGGRDEQFF
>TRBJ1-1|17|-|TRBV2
TGTGCCAGCAGTGCATTTCACCAGGGAACTGCGGAGACTGAAGCTTTCTTT
CASSAFHQGTAETEAFF